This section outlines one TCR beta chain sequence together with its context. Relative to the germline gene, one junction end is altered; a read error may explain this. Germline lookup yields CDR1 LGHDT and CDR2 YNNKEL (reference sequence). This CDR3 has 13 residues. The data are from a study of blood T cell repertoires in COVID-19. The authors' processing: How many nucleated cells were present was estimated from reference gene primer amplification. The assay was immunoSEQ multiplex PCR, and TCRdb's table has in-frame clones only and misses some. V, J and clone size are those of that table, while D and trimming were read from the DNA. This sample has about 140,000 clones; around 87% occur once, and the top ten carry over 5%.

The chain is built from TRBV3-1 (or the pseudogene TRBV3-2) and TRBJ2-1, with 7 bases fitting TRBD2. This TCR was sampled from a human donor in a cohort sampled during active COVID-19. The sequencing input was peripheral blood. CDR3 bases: TGTGCCAGCAGCCAAGATTGGGCGGGGGATTCGGTCTTC. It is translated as CASSQDWAGDSVF.